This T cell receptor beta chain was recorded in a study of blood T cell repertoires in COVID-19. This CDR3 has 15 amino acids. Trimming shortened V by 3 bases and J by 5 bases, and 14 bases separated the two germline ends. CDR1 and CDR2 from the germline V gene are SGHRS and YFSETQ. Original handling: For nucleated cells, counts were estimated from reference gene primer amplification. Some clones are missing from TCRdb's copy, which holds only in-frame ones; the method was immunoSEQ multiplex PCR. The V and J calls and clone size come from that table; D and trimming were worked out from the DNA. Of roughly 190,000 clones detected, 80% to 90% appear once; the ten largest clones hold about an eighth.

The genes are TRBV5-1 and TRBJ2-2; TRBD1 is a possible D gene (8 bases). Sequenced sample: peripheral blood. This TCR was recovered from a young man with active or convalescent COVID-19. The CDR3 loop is CASSSGQGGTGELFF. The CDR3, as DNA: TGCGCCAGCAGCTCCGGACAGGGAGGGACCGGGGAGCTGTTTTTT.